The rows below give T cell receptor beta chains drawn from one sample of a study of T cells in Graves' hyperthyroidism and ophthalmopathy. MiXCR, run by TCRdb on the multiplex PCR reads, gives a single entry per CDR3 protein. The repertoire holds fewer than 900,000 distinct CDR3 sequences, with approximately 18% as singletons. The material sequenced was blood. These receptors all come from a woman in her 50s with Graves' hyperthyroidism that later progressed to Graves' ophthalmopathy. CDR3s include the opening cysteine and the closing phenylalanine or tryptophan. D genes are given only for firm matches. Expanded clones get a size class; other rows say once, few or many, or leave the size out.

CDR3 protein	CDR3 DNA	D gene	clone size	V gene	J gene
CAISEAVADGYTF	TGTGCCATCAGTGAGGCGGTTGCAGATGGCTACACCTTC	-	few	TRBV10-3	TRBJ1-2
CASSYRPQPPNTEAFF	TGTGCCAGCAGTTACAGGCCCCAACCTCCGAACACTGAAGCTTTCTTT	-	many	TRBV6-5	TRBJ1-1
CASRGRTVFRNSPLHF	TGTGCCAGCAGAGGCCGGACAGTTTTTCGAAATTCACCCCTCCACTTT	-	few	TRBV2	TRBJ1-6
CASNWTGAWSGYTF	TGTGCCAGCAATTGGACAGGCGCATGGAGTGGCTACACCTTC	TRBD1	few	TRBV6-2/TRBV6-3	TRBJ1-2
CASKRDRGRGGYTF	TGTGCCAGCAAACGGGACAGGGGGCGAGGTGGCTACACCTTC	TRBD1	-	TRBV6-2/TRBV6-3	TRBJ1-2
CASSDSRTGAFF	TGTGCCAGCAGTGATTCCCGAACTGGGGCTTTCTTT	-	many	TRBV2	TRBJ1-1
CASSLGSAEYGYTF	TGTGCCAGCAGCTTAGGATCGGCTGAGTATGGCTACACCTTC	-	many	TRBV11-2	TRBJ1-2
CSVAQRPAEKLFF	TGCAGCGTTGCTCAGAGGCCTGCGGAAAAACTGTTTTTT	-	many	TRBV29-1	TRBJ1-4
CAITSASTDTQYF	TGTGCCATTACTAGCGCCTCCACAGATACGCAGTATTTT	TRBD2	-	TRBV10-3	TRBJ2-3
CAWTGGRGKYNEQFF	TGTGCCTGGACTGGGGGCAGGGGGAAATACAATGAGCAGTTCTTC	TRBD1	-	TRBV30	TRBJ2-1
CATSWSGVLGLQTGNTIYF	TGTGCCACCAGCTGGTCCGGGGTCTTGGGACTACAGACTGGAAACACCATATATTTT	-	few	TRBV15	TRBJ1-3
CASRRKPGQGQGNTIYF	TGTGCCAGCAGGCGGAAACCGGGACAGGGGCAAGGAAACACCATATATTTT	TRBD1	-	TRBV6-1	TRBJ1-3
CSARGEHTDTQYF	TGCAGTGCTAGAGGGGAGCACACAGATACGCAGTATTTT	-	many	TRBV20-1	TRBJ2-3
CASSFPRTGGNYGYTF	TGTGCCAGCAGCTTCCCACGGACAGGGGGGAACTATGGCTACACCTTC	TRBD1	few	TRBV7-8	TRBJ1-2
CASSQPSGNEQFF	TGTGCCAGCAGCCAACCCAGCGGCAATGAGCAGTTCTTC	-	many	TRBV3-1	TRBJ2-1
CASAPPGFNEQFF	TGTGCCAGCGCCCCTCCGGGGTTCAATGAGCAGTTCTTC	-	-	TRBV6-2/TRBV6-3	TRBJ2-1
CASSLASPDWTAEKLFF	TGCGCCAGCAGCTTGGCCTCTCCAGATTGGACAGCTGAAAAACTGTTTTTT	-	-	TRBV5-1	TRBJ1-4
CASSPRSLFDTQYF	TGTGCCAGCAGTCCCCGGAGTTTGTTCGATACGCAGTATTTT	-	few	TRBV6-1	TRBJ2-3
CASSIRHLTRSTDTQYF	TGTGCCAGTAGTATCCGTCACCTGACTAGAAGCACAGATACGCAGTATTTT	-	few	TRBV19	TRBJ2-3
CASSLDMGTGANVLTF	TGCGCCAGCAGCTTGGATATGGGAACCGGGGCCAACGTCCTGACTTTC	-	-	TRBV5-1	TRBJ2-6
CASSLGTFAEQYF	TGTGCCAGCAGCTTAGGGACATTCGCCGAGCAGTACTTC	-	-	TRBV7-9	TRBJ2-7
CASSQLGGTGESYEQYF	TGTGCCAGCAGCCAATTGGGTGGGACAGGGGAATCCTACGAGCAGTACTTC	TRBD1	-	TRBV3-1	TRBJ2-7
CASSWDDSYEQYF	TGTGCCAGCAGCTGGGACGACAGCTACGAGCAGTACTTC	-	few	TRBV7-9	TRBJ2-7
CASSLSWTAGNTIYF	TGTGCCAGCAGTTTATCGTGGACGGCCGGAAACACCATATATTTT	-	-	TRBV27	TRBJ1-3
CASSALGGTDSNQPQHF	TGTGCCAGCAGCGCCCTAGGAGGGACAGATAGCAATCAGCCCCAGCATTTT	TRBD1	many	TRBV6-1	TRBJ1-5
CASSPQGATGDSPLHF	TGTGCCAGCTCACCACAGGGCGCAACGGGGGATTCACCCCTCCACTTT	-	few	TRBV18	TRBJ1-6
CASSLTGFTGELFF	TGTGCCAGCAGCCTGACAGGGTTCACCGGGGAGCTGTTTTTT	TRBD1	many	TRBV5-5	TRBJ2-2
CASSYRAGTDTQYF	TGTGCCAGCAGTTACAGGGCAGGCACAGATACGCAGTATTTT	-	-	TRBV6-5	TRBJ2-3
CASLGSGANTQYF	TGTGCCAGCCTTGGGAGTGGAGCGAATACGCAGTATTTT	-	-	TRBV12-3/TRBV12-4	TRBJ2-3
CASSPEPGMNYGYTF	TGCGCCAGCAGCCCCGAACCCGGTATGAACTATGGCTACACCTTC	-	-	TRBV5-1	TRBJ1-2
CASSENSGIQETQYF	TGCGCCAGCAGTGAGAATAGCGGGATACAAGAGACCCAGTACTTC	TRBD2	few	TRBV10-2	TRBJ2-5
CASGLPKLEAHEKLFF	TGTGCTAGTGGTTTGCCCAAACTGGAGGCCCATGAAAAACTGTTTTTT	-	few	TRBV12-5	TRBJ1-4
CASSIPGDNEQFF	TGTGCCAGCAGCATTCCGGGGGACAATGAGCAGTTCTTC	-	many	TRBV7-6	TRBJ2-1
CSARQRAYTEAFF	TGCAGTGCTAGACAGAGGGCTTACACTGAAGCTTTCTTT	-	-	TRBV20-1	TRBJ1-1
CSATPTGRIDSNQPQHF	TGCAGTGCAACTCCGACAGGGAGGATAGATAGCAATCAGCCCCAGCATTTT	TRBD1	-	TRBV20-1	TRBJ1-5
CASGPRDPKNGYTF	TGTGCCAGCGGCCCCCGGGACCCCAAAAATGGCTACACCTTC	-	few	TRBV27	TRBJ1-2
CVSSLDGTVLSPLHF	TGTGTCAGCAGCTTGGACGGAACGGTGCTTTCACCCCTCCACTTT	-	-	TRBV5-6	TRBJ1-6
CASSVGGDYGYTF	TGTGCCAGCAGCGTAGGGGGGGACTATGGCTACACCTTC	-	many	TRBV9	TRBJ1-2
CSVAAGTFSYEQYF	TGCAGCGTTGCGGCGGGGACCTTCTCCTACGAGCAGTACTTC	-	few	TRBV29-1	TRBJ2-7
CASSPGTVTSTDTQYF	TGTGCCAGCAGCCCCGGGACAGTGACTAGCACAGATACGCAGTATTTT	TRBD1	few	TRBV5-8	TRBJ2-3
CAIRQDTTEAFF	TGTGCCATCAGACAGGACACGACAGAAGCTTTCTTT	-	-	TRBV10-3	TRBJ1-1
CSTTSGGPDTQYF	TGCAGTACGACTAGCGGGGGGCCAGATACGCAGTATTTT	TRBD2	few	TRBV20-1	TRBJ2-3
CASSQVPASDRYGYTF	TGTGCCAGCTCTCAAGTTCCGGCCTCAGACCGCTATGGCTACACCTTC	-	-	TRBV18	TRBJ1-2
CASRTLKDRGRDEQFF	TGTGCCAGTAGAACCCTAAAGGACAGGGGTCGGGATGAGCAGTTCTTC	TRBD1	-	TRBV19	TRBJ2-1
CAGSLRLTGKETQYF	TGTGCCGGCAGCTTAAGGCTGACGGGAAAAGAGACCCAGTACTTC	-	few	TRBV11-2	TRBJ2-5
CARTLAGGRWSTDTQYF	TGTGCTAGAACACTAGCGGGGGGGAGGTGGAGCACAGATACGCAGTATTTT	TRBD2	-	TRBV12-5	TRBJ2-3
CVSQTGGGNQPQHF	TGTGTCAGCCAAACAGGGGGCGGCAATCAGCCCCAGCATTTT	TRBD1	-	TRBV2	TRBJ1-5
CASSGGGPGAPDTQYF	TGTGCCAGCAGCGGTGGGGGACCAGGGGCCCCAGATACGCAGTATTTT	-	-	TRBV7-6	TRBJ2-3
CASSVLAGAGDTQYF	TGTGCCAGCAGCGTCCTAGCGGGGGCGGGGGATACGCAGTATTTT	TRBD2	once	TRBV5-4	TRBJ2-3
CASSPLHPGANVLTF	TGTGCCAGCTCACCCCTCCACCCGGGGGCCAACGTCCTGACTTTC	-	-	TRBV18	TRBJ2-6
CASSPEGQDYGYTF	TGTGCCAGCAGTCCAGAGGGGCAGGACTATGGCTACACCTTC	-	-	TRBV9	TRBJ1-2
CASTQMGQLNNQPQHF	TGCGCCAGTACCCAGATGGGACAGCTGAACAATCAGCCCCAGCATTTT	TRBD1	many	TRBV5-1	TRBJ1-5
CSVEAEGNEKLFF	TGCAGCGTTGAAGCAGAGGGAAATGAAAAACTGTTTTTT	-	few	TRBV29-1	TRBJ1-4
CASSSAGTGGLYGYTF	TGTGCCAGCAGCTCCGCCGGGACAGGGGGGCTGTATGGCTACACCTTC	TRBD1	many	TRBV7-9	TRBJ1-2
CASSYSIIGDTQYF	TGTGCCAGCAGTTACTCGATAATCGGAGATACGCAGTATTTT	-	few	TRBV6-5	TRBJ2-3
CASSVGVTGGGNSPLHF	TGTGCCAGCAGCGTAGGGGTAACGGGGGGAGGTAATTCACCCCTCCACTTT	-	few	TRBV9	TRBJ1-6
CSARGMGGLWDEQFF	TGCAGTGCTAGAGGGATGGGGGGGCTTTGGGATGAGCAGTTCTTC	-	-	TRBV20-1	TRBJ2-1
CASSEWSDTGELFF	TGTGCCAGCAGTGAATGGTCAGACACCGGGGAGCTGTTTTTT	-	few	TRBV2	TRBJ2-2
CASSQHLNTEAFF	TGTGCCAGCAGCCAACATTTGAACACTGAAGCTTTCTTT	-	many	TRBV7-9	TRBJ1-1
CASSLSPDGSSSYEQYF	TGTGCCAGCAGTTTATCCCCCGACGGCTCGAGCTCCTACGAGCAGTACTTC	-	many	TRBV12-3/TRBV12-4	TRBJ2-7